The 24 T cell receptor beta chains listed next were all sequenced from one sample in a study of cytomegalovirus exposure and HLA in healthy donors. Assay used: immunoSEQ multiplex PCR; TCRdb lists only in-frame clones, some missing. The repertoire has 250,000 to 350,000 clones, 80% to 90% of them found once; the top ten carry 0.75% to 0.85%. Specimen: PBMCs. The receptor set was obtained from a woman aged 18-35 years in good health and CMV-seronegative.

CDR3 bases: TGTGCCAGCAGTCCACTCTCGGGAGAAGCTTTCTTT. Protein sequence: CASSPLSGEAFF. This chain uses TRBV6-6 with TRBJ1-1, with no clear D. This CDR3 comprises 12 residues. V lost 5 bases and J 8 bases, leaving 12 bases between the germline ends. Germline V gene sequence: CDR1 MNHNY, CDR2 SVGAGI (reference sequence).

The chain has TRBV10-3 and TRBJ2-1; 11 positions agree with TRBD1. V lost 8 bases, J lost 5 bases, and 5 bases stayed unmatched. The CDR3 totals 14 residues. Germline V lookup: CDR1 ENHRY, CDR2 SYGVKD. The DNA for the CDR3 is TGTGCCATCGCCAAGGGACAGGGGGACAATGAGCAGTTCTTC. Protein: CAIAKGQGDNEQFF.

The chain combines TRBV4-1 with TRBJ2-2; perhaps TRBD2 as D (6 bases). CDR3 length: 17 amino acids. Germline assignment: CDR1 MGHRA and CDR2 YSYEKL. Trimming pared 1 base from V and 0 bases from J, leaving 12 bases between. The chain's CDR3 is CASSQVPEGANTGELFF. CDR3 bases: TGCGCCAGCAGCCAAGTTCCGGAGGGTGCGAACACCGGGGAGCTGTTTTTT.

The V and J genes are TRBV2 and TRBJ2-1; 7 bases line up with TRBD2. The germline gives CDR1 SNHLY, CDR2 FYNNEI. CDR3 length: 13 residues. Germline trimming cut 6 bases from V and 2 bases from J; bases unmatched to any gene: 1. The CDR3 bases are TGTGCCAGCAGGGCGGGAGCCTACAATGAGCAGTTCTTC. This encodes CASRAGAYNEQFF.

This chain joins TRBV9 and TRBJ2-7, with 7 bases matching TRBD1. Trimming cost V 5 bases and J 0 bases; bases outside gene matches: 5. This CDR3 is built from 14 residues. From germline, CDR1 is SGDLS and CDR2 YYNGEE. CDR3 in amino acids: CASSPGTVSYEQYF. The CDR3 DNA sequence: TGTGCCAGCAGTCCCGGGACAGTCTCCTACGAGCAGTACTTC.

The CDR3 coding sequence is TGTGCCAGCAGTCGCCAGGGGGTCAGGAACACCATATATTTT. This codes for CASSRQGVRNTIYF. The chain recombines TRBV6-5 with TRBJ1-3; 7 bases are shared with TRBD1. Germline CDR1 reads MNHEY; CDR2 reads SVGAGI. The CDR3 totals 14 residues. The ends lost 5 bases at V and 7 bases at J; junction bases unmatched: 8.

This clone was seen a handful of times. This chain connects TRBV7-9 to TRBJ2-7, with a tentative D call TRBD1 (6 bases). Trimming cost V 4 bases and J 3 bases, with 7 bases left between them. In germline, CDR1 is SEHNR, CDR2 FQNEAQ (reference sequence). The CDR3 sequence is 12 residues long. CDR3 loop: CASSSGHYEQYF. The DNA of the CDR3 is TGTGCCAGCAGCTCGGGACACTACGAGCAGTACTTC.

The gene calls are TRBV10-2 and TRBJ1-2; no clear D gene. Trimming removed 2 bases at V and 8 bases at J, with 12 bases between. The length of the CDR3 is 13 residues. CDR1 WSHSY and CDR2 SAAADI come from the germline V gene. The CDR3 reads CASSELNAGGYTF. The CDR3 coding sequence is TGCGCCAGCAGTGAGCTCAATGCGGGAGGCTACACCTTC.

This clone was seen only a few times. The V and J genes are TRBV29-1 and TRBJ2-5, with 7 bases identical to TRBD2. V dropped 5 bases and J dropped 2; count of bases not matched to a gene: 8. Germline V gene data show CDR1 as SQVTM and CDR2 as ANQGSEA. This CDR3 is 14 amino acids long. CDR3 region: CSVSRVLAQETQYF. CDR3 DNA sequence: TGCAGCGTTTCGAGAGTACTAGCGCAAGAGACCCAGTACTTC.

The DNA of the CDR3 is TGTGCCAGCAGTTTACCAATTTATAGCACTGAAGCTTTCTTT. This codes for CASSLPIYSTEAFF. V usage is TRBV28 and J usage is TRBJ1-1; no clear D. Germline-derived CDR1 and CDR2 are MDHEN and SYDVKM. Trimming cost V 2 bases and J 4 bases, with 11 bases left between them. This CDR3 is built from 14 residues.

The chain combines TRBV15 with TRBJ2-3; a weak D match, TRBD1 (5 bases). CDR1 is LNHNV, CDR2 YYDKDF, per germline (reference sequence). The CDR3 runs to 16 residues. V dropped 1 base and J dropped 2 bases, with 13 bases sitting between them. The CDR3 reads CATSRVGQGFTDTQYF. The CDR3, as DNA: TGTGCCACCAGCAGAGTGGGGCAGGGCTTCACAGATACGCAGTATTTT.

The chain employs TRBV5-1 and TRBJ2-7, with 7 positions matching TRBD1. Germline V gene data show CDR1 as SGHRS and CDR2 as YFSETQ. V shed 3 bases and J 7 bases; nucleotides not matched to a gene: 7. This CDR3 is 13 amino acids long. The CDR3 protein is CASSSRQGGEQYF. The CDR3 coding sequence is TGCGCCAGCAGCTCCAGACAGGGCGGAGAGCAGTACTTC.

The chain has TRBV5-6 and TRBJ2-2, with 8 bases identical to TRBD1. CDR1 is SGHDT and CDR2 is YYEEEE in the germline V gene. The CDR3 sequence is 12 residues long. CDR3 nucleotides: TGTCAGCAAACAGGGGGCACCGGGGAGCTGTTTTTT. It is translated as CQQTGGTGELFF.

J is TRBJ2-5 and V is TRBV10-3; D not resolved. V shed 8 bases and J shed 4 bases, with 11 bases lying between them. Germline values: CDR1 ENHRY, CDR2 SYGVKD. The length of the CDR3 is 12 residues. CDR3 bases: TGTGCCATCTCTGGAAACAGAGAGACCCAGTACTTC. It yields the protein CAISGNRETQYF.

The chain links TRBV4-1 to TRBJ2-3; TRBD2 agrees at 8 bases. The CDR3 is 17 residues long. V lost 0 bases, J lost 1 base, and 6 bases stayed unmatched. CDR1 and CDR2 from the germline V gene are MGHRA and YSYEKL. DNA of the CDR3: TGCGCCAGCAGCCAAGATCATCTGCGGGAGGGCACAGATACGCAGTATTTT. This gives the protein CASSQDHLREGTDTQYF.

This chain uses TRBV28 with TRBJ1-5; D is uncertain. Germline values: CDR1 MDHEN, CDR2 SYDVKM. This CDR3 contains 14 residues. Trimming took off 7 bases at V and 2 bases at J, with 12 bases between the two ends. CDR3 residues: CASTAPVGNQPQHF. CDR3 nucleotides: TGTGCCAGCACCGCCCCGGTGGGCAATCAGCCCCAGCATTTT.

The chain is built from TRBV25-1 and TRBJ2-2, with 9 bases lining up with TRBD1. In germline, CDR1 is MGHDK, CDR2 SYGVNS. After removal of 4 bases from V and 2 bases from J, the junction contained 5 bases not matched to a gene. The CDR3 runs 16 residues. The CDR3 bases are TGTGCCAGCAGTGTAAGGGACAGGGTAAACACCGGGGAGCTGTTTTTT. It translates to CASSVRDRVNTGELFF.

CDR3 region: CASNPGTELPGNTIYF. The CDR3 nucleotides read TGTGCCAGCAACCCCGGGACAGAGCTACCTGGAAACACCATATATTTT. The V call is TRBV2, the J call TRBJ1-3; 7 nucleotides agree with TRBD1. With V trimmed by 7 bases and J by 2 bases, 11 bases remained unmatched. This CDR3 has 16 residues. CDR1 is SNHLY and CDR2 is FYNNEI in the germline V gene.

On this clone: This may stem from a read error, because a much larger clone lies one nucleotide away. The rearrangement uses TRBV11-1 and TRBJ2-7; D unclear. CDR1 and CDR2 from the germline V gene are SGHAT and FQDESV (reference sequence). Trimming took off 0 bases at V and 0 bases at J, with 3 bases between the two ends. The CDR3 totals 13 residues. The CDR3 protein is CASSLASSYEQYF. CDR3 bases: TGTGCCAGCAGCTTAGCCAGCTCCTACGAGCAGTACTTC.

The J gene is TRBJ2-3, the V gene TRBV20-1, with TRBD1 matching over 8 bases. From germline, CDR1 is DFQATT and CDR2 SNEGSKA (reference sequence). The CDR3 has 11 residues. V was pared by 8 bases and J by 14 bases, with 12 bases of the junction left unmatched. The CDR3 nucleotides are TGCAGTCGATGCCGTCAGGGGGCTCTGTATTTT. It yields the protein CSRCRQGALYF.

V and J are TRBV9 and TRBJ1-4; D may be TRBD1 (6 bases). Germline V gene lookup returns CDR1 SGDLS and CDR2 YYNGEE. V shed 0 bases and J shed 7 bases, with 10 bases lying between them. The CDR3 sequence is 14 residues long. The CDR3 nucleotides are TGTGCCAGCAGCGTAGCTTCAGGGGTTGAAAAACTGTTTTTT. Protein product: CASSVASGVEKLFF. The full variable domain, its missing parts supplied by reference TRBV9 and TRBJ1-4, is DSGVTQTPKHLITATGQRVTLRCSPRSGDLSVYWYQQSLDQGLQFLIQYYNGEERAKGNILERFSAQQFPDLHSELNLSSLELGDSALYFCASSVASGVEKLFFGSGTQLSVL.

The chain recombines TRBV19 with TRBJ1-1, with D tentatively TRBD1 (6 bases). V was trimmed by 8 bases and J by 4 bases, leaving 14 bases between them. CDR1 is LNHDA, CDR2 SQIVND, per germline (reference sequence). The CDR3 spans 13 residues. Here the CDR3 DNA reads TGTGCCAGTCTTAATCAGGGGAGCACTGAAGCTTTCTTT. The encoded protein is CASLNQGSTEAFF.

The chain joins TRBV11-2 to TRBJ2-2; possible D gene TRBD1, 6 bases. Deletions cut 4 bases from V and 0 bases from J, with 15 bases between. Germline CDR1 SGHAT, CDR2 FQNNGV. This CDR3 has 17 amino acids. In DNA form, the CDR3 reads TGTGCCAGCAGCTACCCCGGGGACAAACCGAACACCGGGGAGCTGTTTTTT. This gives the protein CASSYPGDKPNTGELFF.

The chain has TRBV6-5 and TRBJ1-5; 9 nucleotides align to TRBD1. V lost 2 bases to trimming and J lost 9 bases; unmatched junction nucleotides: 8. The CDR3 extends over 15 amino acids. Looked up from germline, CDR1 is MNHEY and CDR2 is SVGAGI. The CDR3 nucleotides are TGTGCCAGCAGTTACCGAAGGACAGGGGCCCGGCCCCAGCATTTT. Amino acids: CASSYRRTGARPQHF.